This TCR beta chain was recorded in a study of identical twins. The study, taken as a whole, reports: For zero-insertion analyses, partial confounding could come from invariant MAIT and iNKT cells. Out-of-frame TCR alpha sharing in monozygotic twins exceeded recombination model predictions.

Unique molecular identifiers were in the cDNA, with template-switch universal primer binding. Each CDR3 protein gets one entry after TCRdb re-called the 5' RACE reads with MiXCR. The table records some 1,700,000 distinct CDR3 sequences, less than 35% of them present only once. Germline values: CDR1 DFQATT, CDR2 SNEGSKA (reference sequence). The CDR3 totals 18 residues. V lost 0 bases to trimming and J lost 0 bases; unmatched junction nucleotides: 7. Regarding this clonotype: The antigen is unknown.

Healthy Caucasian donors formed the entire cohort. The sample was cord blood. This chain uses TRBV20-1 with TRBJ2-1, with 11 positions matching TRBD2. The receptor was derived from a newborn girl in good health. CDR3 sequence (DNA): TGCAGTGCTAGAGATCTAGCGGGAGGATTCAGCTCCTACAATGAGCAGTTCTTC. Amino acids: CSARDLAGGFSSYNEQFF.